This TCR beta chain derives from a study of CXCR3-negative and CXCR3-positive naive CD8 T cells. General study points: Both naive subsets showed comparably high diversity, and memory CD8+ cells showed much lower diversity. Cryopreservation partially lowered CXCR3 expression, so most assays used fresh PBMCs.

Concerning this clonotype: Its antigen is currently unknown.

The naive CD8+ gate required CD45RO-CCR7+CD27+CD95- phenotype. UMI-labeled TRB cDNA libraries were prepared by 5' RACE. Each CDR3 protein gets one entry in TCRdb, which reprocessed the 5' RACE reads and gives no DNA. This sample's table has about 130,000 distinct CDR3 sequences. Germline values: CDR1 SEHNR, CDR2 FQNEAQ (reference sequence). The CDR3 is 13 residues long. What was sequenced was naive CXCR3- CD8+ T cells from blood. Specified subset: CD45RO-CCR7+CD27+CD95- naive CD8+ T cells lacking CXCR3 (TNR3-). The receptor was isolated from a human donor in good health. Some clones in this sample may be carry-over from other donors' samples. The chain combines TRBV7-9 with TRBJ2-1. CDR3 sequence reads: CASSLELVDEQFF.